A single sample is the source of the 3 T cell receptor beta chains below, sequenced in a study of cytomegalovirus exposure and HLA in healthy donors. The PCR had 60 Vbeta and 13 Jbeta primers. The assay was immunoSEQ multiplex PCR, and TCRdb's table has in-frame clones only and misses some. Among 180,000 or so clones listed, approximately 84% were seen once. The specimen was PBMCs. The receptors were sampled from a female donor in good health and CMV-seronegative.

The rearrangement joins TRBV5-6 to TRBJ2-3; D is possibly TRBD1 (6 bases). This CDR3 is built from 14 residues. Germline CDR1 and CDR2: SGHDT and YYEEEE. Deletions cut 6 bases from V and 4 bases from J, with 15 bases between. CDR3 protein: CASTIGPGADTQYF. The CDR3 DNA reads TGTGCCAGCACCATTGGGCCAGGGGCAGATACGCAGTATTTT.

Details on this clone: Germline and junction disagree at one end, which may indicate a read error. Within the sample, other DNA sequences also encode this same CDR3. The chain carries TRBV13 and TRBJ2-1; TRBD1 is a possible D gene (6 bases). This CDR3 has 14 residues. Germline CDR1 and CDR2: PRHDT and FYEKMQ (reference sequence). The CDR3, as DNA: TGTGCTAGCAGCTTCGGGACAAGCCCTAATGAGCAGTTCTTC. Translating gives CASSFGTSPNEQFF.

The rearrangement joins TRBV4-3 to TRBJ2-2, with D maybe TRBD2 (5 bases). Germline CDR1 and CDR2: LGHNA and YSLEER. V lost 2 bases to trimming and J lost 6 bases, with 19 bases between them. The CDR3 sequence is 17 residues long. CDR3 sequence: CASSQYYAGNRAGELFF. The CDR3 DNA follows: TGCGCCAGCAGCCAATATTATGCCGGGAACCGGGCCGGGGAGCTGTTTTTT.